The 3 T cell receptor beta chains below were found in one sample sequenced in a study of blood T cells in healthy people across ages. Alongside a J-beta primer mix, a sample-barcoded 5' primer served in a second PCR lasting roughly 6 to 11 cycles. TCRdb analysed the 5' RACE reads with MiXCR anew, one entry per CDR3 protein. The sample has roughly 1.7 million distinct CDR3 sequences; 30% to 40% are singletons. The sample consisted of blood. The receptors shown here come from a woman in her thirties in good health.

This chain joins TRBV4-1 and TRBJ1-5, with D hard to call. Per the germline V gene, CDR1 is MGHRA and CDR2 is YSYEKL. CDR3 length equals 14 residues. The V end lost 4 bases, the J end lost 5 bases, and 12 bases lay between the germline ends. The CDR3, as DNA: TGCGCCAGCAGCCCGGACGGTTCCGATCAGCCCCAGCATTTT. Residues: CASSPDGSDQPQHF.

This clonotype came up a few times. The chain employs TRBV7-8 and TRBJ2-7; D assignment may be TRBD1 or TRBD2 (5 bases each). V was cut by 4 bases and J by 4 bases, with 20 bases left in between. Germline lookup yields CDR1 SGHVS and CDR2 FQNEAQ. This CDR3 is built from 16 residues. The CDR3 spells CASSSIPWGRGYEQYF. The DNA of the CDR3 is TGTGCCAGCAGCTCGATACCCTGGGGCCGGGGTTACGAGCAGTACTTC. The full variable domain, its missing parts supplied by reference TRBV7-8 and TRBJ2-7, is GAGVSQSPRYKVAKRGQDVALRCDPISGHVSLFWYQQALGQGPEFLTYFQNEAQLDKSGLPSDRFFAERPEGSVSTLKIQRTQQEDSAVYLCASSSIPWGRGYEQYFGPGTRLTVT.

This clonotype has a count of ten or more. The chain combines TRBV10-3 with TRBJ2-1; D possibly uses TRBD1 or TRBD2 (6 bases each). CDR1 ENHRY and CDR2 SYGVKD come from the germline V gene. The CDR3 covers 15 residues. Deletions cut 7 bases from V and 2 bases from J, with 15 bases between. In nucleotides, the CDR3 is TGTGCCATCATGACGGGGGCCCATCCCTACAATGAGCAGTTCTTC. Amino acid sequence: CAIMTGAHPYNEQFF.